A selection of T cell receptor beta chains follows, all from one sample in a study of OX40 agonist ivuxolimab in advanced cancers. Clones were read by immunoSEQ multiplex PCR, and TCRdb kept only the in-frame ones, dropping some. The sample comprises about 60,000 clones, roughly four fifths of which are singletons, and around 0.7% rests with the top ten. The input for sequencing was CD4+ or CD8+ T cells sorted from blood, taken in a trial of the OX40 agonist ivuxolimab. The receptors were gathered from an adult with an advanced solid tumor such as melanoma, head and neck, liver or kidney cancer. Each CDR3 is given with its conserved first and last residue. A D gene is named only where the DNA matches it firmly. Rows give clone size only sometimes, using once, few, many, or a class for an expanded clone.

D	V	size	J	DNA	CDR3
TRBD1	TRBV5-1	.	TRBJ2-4	TGCGCCAGCAGCTTGGTAGGGACAGGGGACATTCAGTACTTC	CASSLVGTGDIQYF
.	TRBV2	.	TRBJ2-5	TGTGCCAGCAGACTAGCTGGGAAGACCCAGTACTTC	CASRLAGKTQYF
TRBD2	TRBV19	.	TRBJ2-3	TGTGCCAGTAGCTTAACTAGCGGGGGGGCAACGGATACGCAGTATTTT	CASSLTSGGATDTQYF
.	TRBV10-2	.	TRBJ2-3	TGCGCCAGCAGTGAGCGGGGCACAGATACGCAGTATTTT	CASSERGTDTQYF
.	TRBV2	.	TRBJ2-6	TGTGCCAGCAGTGAAGCTAGGATCACTATGAGCTCTGGGGCCAACGTCCTGACTTTC	CASSEARITMSSGANVLTF
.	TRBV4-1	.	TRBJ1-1	TGCGCCAGCAGCCTCAGTGGGTTCGGCACTGAAGCTTTCTTT	CASSLSGFGTEAFF
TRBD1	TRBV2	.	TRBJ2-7	TGTGCCAGCAGTGAGCCACCAAGTCCCGGGACAGGGTACGAGCAGTACTTC	CASSEPPSPGTGYEQYF
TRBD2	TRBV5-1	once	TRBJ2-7	TGCGCCAGCAGGGCGGCGGGAGGGCACTACGAGCAGTACTTC	CASRAAGGHYEQYF
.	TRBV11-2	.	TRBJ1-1	TGTGCCAGCAGCTTAGATCTGGCGAGTGAAGCTTTCTTT	CASSLDLASEAFF
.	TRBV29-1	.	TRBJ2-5	TGCAGCCGAACGTGGGGGGAGACCCAGTACTTC	CSRTWGETQYF
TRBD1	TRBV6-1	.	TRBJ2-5	TGTGCCAGCAGTGAACGCGGACAGGGATGGGGGGAGACCCAGTACTTC	CASSERGQGWGETQYF
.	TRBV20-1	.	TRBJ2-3	TGCAGTGCCGGAGACACAGATACGCAGTATTTT	CSAGDTDTQYF
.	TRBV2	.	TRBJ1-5	TGTGCCAGCAGTGCCCCGAATCAGCCCCAGCATTTT	CASSAPNQPQHF
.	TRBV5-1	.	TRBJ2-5	TGCGCCAGCAGCAAATATAGCCAAGAGACCCAGTACTTC	CASSKYSQETQYF
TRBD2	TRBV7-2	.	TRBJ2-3	TGTGCCAGCAGCTTACCTAGCGGGAGGGAAGATACGCAGTATTTT	CASSLPSGREDTQYF
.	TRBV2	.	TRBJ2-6	TGTGCCAGCAGTGAGCAGGGATCTGGGGCCAACGTCCTGACTTTC	CASSEQGSGANVLTF
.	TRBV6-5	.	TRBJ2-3	TGTGCCAGCAGCAGGACGCCGATGTCAGATACGCAGTATTTT	CASSRTPMSDTQYF
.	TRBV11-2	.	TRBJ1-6	TGTGCCAGCAGCTTACTGTCCGGCGCATCACCCCTCCACTTT	CASSLLSGASPLHF
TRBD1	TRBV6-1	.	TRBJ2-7	TGTGCCAGCAGAGTAAGGGGACAGTTCTACGAGCAGTACTTC	CASRVRGQFYEQYF
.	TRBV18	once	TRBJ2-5	TGTGCCAGCTCACCACGGACGGGGGAGACCCAGTACTTC	CASSPRTGETQYF
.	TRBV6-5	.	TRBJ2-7	TGTGCCAGCAGTTGGTTGTACGAGCAGTACTTC	CASSWLYEQYF
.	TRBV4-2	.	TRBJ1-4	TGTGCCAGCAGCCAAGAGAGGAACAGTGAAAAACTGTTTTTT	CASSQERNSEKLFF
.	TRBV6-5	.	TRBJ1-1	TGTGCCAGCAGATGGGGCAGGGACACTGAAGCTTTCTTT	CASRWGRDTEAFF
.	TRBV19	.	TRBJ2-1	TGTGCCTCTACGAGGGACTCTCAACACGGTTACAATGAGCAGTTCTTC	CASTRDSQHGYNEQFF
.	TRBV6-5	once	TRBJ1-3	TGTGCCAGCAGTTACGCCAGGGTATCTGGAAACACCATATATTTT	CASSYARVSGNTIYF
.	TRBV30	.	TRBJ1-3	TGTGCCTGGAGTGAGACAGGAAACACCATATATTTT	CAWSETGNTIYF
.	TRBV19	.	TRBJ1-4	TGTGCCAGTATCCCTGGGAAAGGGTCCCATGAAAAACTGTTTTTT	CASIPGKGSHEKLFF
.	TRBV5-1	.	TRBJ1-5	TGCGCCAGCAGCTTGGCGGGAGTTAGCAATCAGCCCCAGCATTTT	CASSLAGVSNQPQHF
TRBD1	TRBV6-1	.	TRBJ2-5	TGTGCCAGCCTAAGGACAGGGGGCATAGTCGAGACCCAGTACTTC	CASLRTGGIVETQYF
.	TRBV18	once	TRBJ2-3	TGTGCCAGCTCACCACCGCGGACAGATACGCAGTATTTT	CASSPPRTDTQYF
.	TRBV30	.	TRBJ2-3	TGTGCCTGGAGTAGTTCAGATACGCAGTATTTT	CAWSSSDTQYF